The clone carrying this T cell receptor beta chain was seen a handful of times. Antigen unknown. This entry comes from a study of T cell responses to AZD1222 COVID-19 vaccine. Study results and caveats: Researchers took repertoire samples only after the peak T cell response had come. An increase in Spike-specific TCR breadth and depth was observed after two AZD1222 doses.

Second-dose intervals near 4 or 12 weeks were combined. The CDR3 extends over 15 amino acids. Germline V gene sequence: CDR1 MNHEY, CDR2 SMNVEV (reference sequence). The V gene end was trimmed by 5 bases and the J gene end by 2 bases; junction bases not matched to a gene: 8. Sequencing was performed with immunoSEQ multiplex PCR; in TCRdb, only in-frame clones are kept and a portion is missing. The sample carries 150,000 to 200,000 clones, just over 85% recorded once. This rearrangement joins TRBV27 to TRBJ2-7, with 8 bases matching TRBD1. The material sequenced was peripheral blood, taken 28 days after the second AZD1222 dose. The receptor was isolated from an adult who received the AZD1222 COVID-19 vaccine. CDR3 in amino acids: CASSPGQGSAYEQYF. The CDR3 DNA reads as TGTGCCAGCAGTCCCGGACAGGGTTCCGCCTACGAGCAGTACTTC.